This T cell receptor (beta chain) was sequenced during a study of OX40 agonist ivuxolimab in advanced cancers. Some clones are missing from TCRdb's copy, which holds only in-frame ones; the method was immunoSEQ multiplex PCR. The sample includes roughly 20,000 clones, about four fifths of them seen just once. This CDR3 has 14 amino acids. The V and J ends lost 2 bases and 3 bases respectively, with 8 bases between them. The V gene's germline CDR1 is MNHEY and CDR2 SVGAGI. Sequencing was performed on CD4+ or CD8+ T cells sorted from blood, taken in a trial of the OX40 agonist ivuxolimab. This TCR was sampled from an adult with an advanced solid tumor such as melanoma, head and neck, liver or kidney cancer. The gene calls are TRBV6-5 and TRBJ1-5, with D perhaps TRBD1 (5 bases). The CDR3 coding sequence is TGTGCCAGCAGTTACGGGGGGTACAATCAGCCCCAGCATTTT. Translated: CASSYGGYNQPQHF.